Below, 3 T cell receptor beta chains from the same sample are listed, as sequenced in a study of lymphopenia after photon versus proton radiotherapy. This table comes from immunoSEQ multiplex PCR, and its TCRdb copy is limited to in-frame clones, with some not included. The table lists about 68,000 clones, roughly 93% of them singletons. Sequencing used peripheral blood, obtained from a patient treated with photon-based radiotherapy. Source of these receptors: a woman between 65 and 79 years old with pancreatic cancer.

DNA for the CDR3: TGCGCCAGCAGCTTGGAATTAGGGGATGGAGAGACCCAGTACTTC. Residues: CASSLELGDGETQYF. The V and J genes are TRBV5-1 and TRBJ2-5; tentative D call: TRBD1 (5 bases). V was shortened by 0 bases and J by 4 bases, with 13 bases between the two germline ends. CDR1 is SGHRS, CDR2 YFSETQ, per germline. The CDR3 loop spans 15 amino acids.

The chain joins TRBV15 to TRBJ2-3; 10 bases match TRBD2. The germline V gene has CDR1 LNHNV and CDR2 YYDKDF (reference sequence). The CDR3 covers 16 residues. After removal of 2 bases from V and 5 bases from J, the junction contained 7 bases not matched to a gene. CDR3 amino acids: CATSRPTSGVLDTQYF. CDR3 bases: TGTGCCACCAGCAGACCAACTAGCGGGGTTCTAGATACGCAGTATTTT.

The V gene is TRBV6-5, the J gene TRBJ2-3, with D possibly being TRBD2 (6 bases). Trimming took 8 bases from V and 0 from J, leaving 12 bases between them. Germline assignment: CDR1 MNHEY and CDR2 SVGAGI. This CDR3 is built from 14 residues. CDR3 region: CASGTVSSTDTQYF. CDR3 nucleotide sequence: TGTGCCAGCGGGACTGTTTCTAGCACAGATACGCAGTATTTT.